This entry lists 32 T cell receptor beta chains sequenced from one sample in a study of metastatic and nonmetastatic thyroid tumors (dated by TCRdb to about 2020). The library came from PCR. TCRdb records Illumina HiSeq 4000 as the sequencer. TCRdb handled the public reads itself, with Q25 trimming in fastp and clone calling in MiXCR, and kept productive beta chains. The sample profile shows more than 13,000 clones; 20% to 30% of them were found once. The ten top clones hold around 8.6% of the sample. Before undergoing thyroid surgery, none of the patients had been given any kind of treatment. Source material: blood. The receptor set was obtained from a female donor with papillary thyroid cancer or a benign thyroid nodule (not recorded which). Some clones in this sample may be carry-over from other donors' samples.

The table lists this clone with a few counts. A read error is possible here, since a much larger clone lies one base away. The rearrangement uses TRBV15 and TRBJ2-2, with D possibly being TRBD2 (6 bases). Looked up from germline, CDR1 is LNHNV and CDR2 is YYDKDF (reference sequence). The CDR3 has 16 residues. As DNA, the CDR3 is TGTGCCACCAGCAGAGATAGCGGTTGGGTCACCGGGGAGCTGCTTTTT. The encoded protein is CATSRDSGWVTGELLF.

By share of the sample, this clone is medium-sized. The chain recombines TRBV28 with TRBJ2-7, with unresolved D. The germline gives CDR1 MDHEN, CDR2 SYDVKM. The CDR3 sequence is 12 residues long. Deletions cut 1 base from V and 6 bases from J, with 7 bases between. In DNA, the CDR3 is TGTGCCAGCAGTTTATCCACCCTCGAGCAGTACTTC. Translated: CASSLSTLEQYF. Full variable domain (outside the CDR3, taken from reference TRBV28 and TRBJ2-7): DVKVTQSSRYLVKRTGEKVFLECVQDMDHENMFWYRQDPGLGLRLIYFSYDVKMKEKGDIPEGYSVSREKKERFSLILESASTNQTSMYLCASSLSTLEQYFGPGTRLTVT.

The sample holds many counts of this clone. The V call is TRBV20-1, the J call TRBJ1-1; D is unresolved. Trimming took off 6 bases at V and 0 bases at J, with 11 bases between the two ends. Per germline, CDR1 DFQATT and CDR2 SNEGSKA (reference sequence). The CDR3 is made up of 13 amino acids. CDR3 loop: CSASGRLNTEAFF. CDR3 DNA: TGCAGTGCCAGTGGACGATTGAACACTGAAGCTTTCTTT.

Relative to its sample, this clone is medium-sized. Other DNA sequences in this specimen translate into the identical CDR3. J is TRBJ2-7 and V is TRBV28, with D hard to call. The germline gives CDR1 MDHEN, CDR2 SYDVKM. There are 13 residues in the CDR3. Trimming took off 1 base at V and 7 bases at J, with 11 bases between the two ends. The CDR3 region has the DNA TGTGCCAGCAGTTTATTCTACAGCTATGAGCAGTACTTC. It is translated as CASSLFYSYEQYF.

This clone was observed a few times. It may be a read error: a sequence one base away is much more abundant. The CDR3 loop reads CASSQVTSGSNAFPEETRYF. The CDR3 nucleotides read TGTGCCAGCAGCCAGGTAACTAGCGGGAGTAACGCATTTCCTGAAGAGACCCGGTACTTC. The V gene is TRBV3-1, the J gene TRBJ2-5; 11 nucleotides match TRBD2. CDR1 and CDR2 (germline): LGHDT, YNNKEL (reference sequence). The CDR3 runs to 20 residues.

This chain links TRBV11-1 with TRBJ2-3; D is possibly TRBD2 (6 bases). Between the trimmed V and J ends, which lost 5 bases and 2 bases, there was a span of 14 bases. Germline V gene sequence: CDR1 SGHAT, CDR2 FQDESV (reference sequence). CDR3 length: 15 residues. The CDR3 loop reads CASSDRTTDTDTQYF. CDR3 in DNA: TGTGCCAGCAGCGACCGGACTACAGACACAGATACGCAGTATTTT.

This sequence joins TRBV7-3 and TRBJ2-5, with TRBD1 matching 8 bases. Germline CDR1 SGHTA, CDR2 FQGTGA. V lost 5 bases to trimming and J lost 8 bases; unmatched junction nucleotides: 10. The CDR3 is 14 amino acids. DNA for the CDR3: TGTGCCAGCAGCCCAGGGGGCGGACTGGATACCCAGTACTTC. As protein: CASSPGGGLDTQYF.

This clone was counted at least ten times. The V and J genes are TRBV9 and TRBJ1-1, with D perhaps matching TRBD1 (6 bases). The CDR3 consists of 14 residues. V lost 2 bases to trimming and J lost 1 base, with 9 bases between them. The V gene's germline CDR1 is SGDLS and CDR2 YYNGEE. The CDR3 region is CASSVEGQNTEAFF. DNA of the CDR3: TGTGCCAGCAGCGTTGAGGGACAGAACACTGAAGCTTTCTTT.

This clone rates as medium-sized. The chain is built from TRBV12-3 or TRBV12-4 and TRBJ1-1; possible D gene TRBD1, 5 bases. The V end lost 2 bases, the J end lost 8 bases, and 9 bases lay between the germline ends. The CDR3 has 12 amino acids. In DNA form, the CDR3 reads TGTGCCAGCAGTTTATATGGGGCGGAAGCTTTCTTT. This codes for CASSLYGAEAFF.

This clone was found many times. The rearrangement links TRBV4-2 to TRBJ2-1; D is perhaps TRBD2 (6 bases). Germline V gene lookup returns CDR1 LGHNA and CDR2 YNFKEQ. V was trimmed by 1 base and J by 6 bases, leaving 13 bases between them. CDR3 length: 15 amino acids. CDR3 nucleotides: TGTGCCAGCAGCCAAGTCGCGGGAAACTCCAATGAGCAGTTCTTC. Translation: CASSQVAGNSNEQFF.

V and J are TRBV20-1 and TRBJ2-7, with 8 nucleotides matching TRBD2. The J call may be incorrect, as the DNA end agrees better with TRBJ2-1. The CDR3 covers 14 residues. Germline lookup yields CDR1 DFQATT and CDR2 SNEGSKA (reference sequence). The chain's CDR3 is CSAKSLAGYNEQFF. CDR3 coding DNA: TGCAGTGCTAAATCCCTAGCGGGCTACAATGAGCAGTTCTTC.

The chain links TRBV5-6 to TRBJ2-7; no firm D call. V gave up 0 bases and J gave up 4 bases, with 14 bases separating them. This CDR3 contains 15 residues. Germline CDR1 and CDR2: SGHDT and YYEEEE. CDR3 bases: TGTGCCAGCAGCTTGGGGGGTCTTCTTACGTACGAGCAGTACGTC. As protein: CASSLGGLLTYEQYV.

The CDR3 sequence: CASSDSGEQFF. In DNA form, the CDR3 reads TGTGCCAGCAGTGACTCCGGGGAGCAGTTCTTC. The genes are TRBV9 and TRBJ2-1; no definite D call. Germline values: CDR1 SGDLS, CDR2 YYNGEE. The V gene lost 5 bases and the J gene lost 10 bases, with 10 bases spanning the gap. The CDR3 loop spans 11 amino acids.

This sequence joins TRBV6-1 and TRBJ2-7; a possible D gene is TRBD1 (6 bases). The CDR3 runs 16 residues. Germline CDR1 and CDR2: MNHNS and SASEGT. The V end was cut by 6 bases, the J end by 4 bases, with 22 bases between. In nucleotides, the CDR3 is TGTGCCAGCAGGCTGGGGCGACAGGTGTCTTCTTACGAGCAGTACTTC. It is translated as CASRLGRQVSSYEQYF.

Many counts were recorded for this clone. The chain uses TRBV6-1 and TRBJ1-4; the match to TRBD1 covers 8 bases. The CDR3 loop spans 14 amino acids. Trimming took 7 bases from V and 7 from J; bases not matched to a gene: 8. Per germline, CDR1 MNHNS and CDR2 SASEGT. The CDR3: CASTRDRLGEKLFF. In DNA, the CDR3 is TGTGCCAGCACCAGGGACAGGTTAGGTGAAAAACTGTTTTTT.

There are many counts of this clone. V usage is TRBV7-6 and J usage is TRBJ2-5; 9 positions match TRBD2. CDR3 length: 13 residues. The germline V gene encodes CDR1 SGHVS and CDR2 FNYEAQ. With V trimmed by 9 bases and J by 2 bases, 4 bases remained unmatched. The CDR3 DNA reads as TGTGCCAGTACTAGCGGGTCTCAAGAGACCCAGTACTTC. Translating gives CASTSGSQETQYF.

In its sample, this clone ranks as medium-sized. This chain uses TRBV30 with TRBJ1-2; D unresolved. The V end was cut by 5 bases, the J end by 3 bases, with 10 bases between. The V gene's germline CDR1 is GTSNPN and CDR2 SVGIG (reference sequence). The CDR3 is 12 residues long. Here the CDR3 reads CAWEGFDYGYTF. The CDR3 DNA follows: TGTGCCTGGGAGGGTTTTGACTATGGCTACACCTTC.

This clone was recorded at least ten times. CDR3 sequence reads: CASSPGHGYGYTF. DNA for the CDR3: TGTGCCAGCAGTCCCGGACACGGCTATGGCTACACCTTC. This chain joins TRBV11-2 and TRBJ1-2, with TRBD1 as a possible D gene (5 bases). The V and J ends lost 6 bases and 4 bases respectively, with 12 bases between them. The CDR3 covers 13 residues. The V gene's germline CDR1 is SGHAT and CDR2 FQNNGV.

Note on this clone: A much larger clone differs by one base, so this may be a read error. Here the CDR3 omits its conserved ending phenylalanine or tryptophan, so a read error is the likely source. The rearrangement uses TRBV18 and TRBJ1-5; D gene unclear. The CDR3 has 13 residues. CDR1 is KGHSH, CDR2 LQKENI, per germline. The CDR3 DNA reads as TGTGCCAGCTCACCGCATAGCGATCAGCCCCAGCATCTT. It is translated as CASSPHSDQPQHL.

By share of the sample, this clone is medium-sized. The gene calls are TRBV6-6 and TRBJ2-3, with a tentative D call TRBD2 (7 bases). V lost 1 base and J lost 3, with 11 bases in between. Germline loops: CDR1 MNHNY, CDR2 SVGAGI (reference sequence). CDR3 size: 15 residues. This CDR3 reads CASSYLGGLTDTQYF. The CDR3 bases are TGTGCCAGCAGTTACTTGGGGGGGCTAACAGATACGCAGTATTTT.

The rearrangement joins TRBV2 to TRBJ2-3; TRBD1 agrees at 9 bases. V trimming: 9 bases; J trimming: 9 bases; junction bases outside the gene matches: 13. Per the germline V gene, CDR1 is SNHLY and CDR2 is FYNNEI. The CDR3 is made up of 14 amino acids. CDR3 in amino acids: CARSLDRGGDTQYF. Written as DNA, the CDR3 is TGTGCCAGAAGTCTAGACAGGGGGGGAGACACGCAGTATTTT.

This clone was seen ten or more times. J is TRBJ2-3 and V is TRBV3-1; D may correspond to TRBD1 or TRBD2 (7 bases each). V lost 6 bases, J lost 4 bases, and 17 bases lay in between. The CDR3 sequence is 15 residues long. CDR1 and CDR2 from the germline V gene are LGHDT and YNNKEL (reference sequence). The CDR3 region is CASSRGTTGADTQYF. DNA of the CDR3: TGTGCCAGCAGTCGGGGGACTACAGGGGCAGATACGCAGTATTTT.

In this sample, this clone is medium-sized (0.01 to 0.1%). The genes are TRBV27 and TRBJ2-7; a weak D match, TRBD2 (6 bases). Germline V CDR1 and CDR2: MNHEY, SMNVEV (reference sequence). Deletions cut 5 bases from V and 3 bases from J, with 14 bases between. CDR3 length equals 14 residues. CDR3 DNA sequence: TGTGCCAGCAGTCCACTGGAGGGACTCTACGAGCAGTACTTC. As protein: CASSPLEGLYEQYF.

This clone has a single count. Germline and junction disagree at one end, which may indicate a read error. The V and J genes are TRBV2 and TRBJ2-1; no reliable D call. Germline V gene lookup returns CDR1 SNHLY and CDR2 FYNNEI. The CDR3 extends over 14 amino acids. The CDR3 coding sequence is TGTTCCAGCAGTGTGCAGGTGGCGAGGAATGAGCAGTTCTTC. It encodes CSSSVQVARNEQFF.

This chain links TRBV28 with TRBJ1-6; 9 positions match TRBD1. V lost 7 bases and J lost 9; bases outside the gene matches: 7. The germline gives CDR1 MDHEN, CDR2 SYDVKM. The CDR3 covers 14 residues. Here the CDR3 DNA reads TGTGCCAGCATGTCCGACAGGGGGAGTTCACCCCTCCACTTT. Protein: CASMSDRGSSPLHF.

The chain couples TRBV12-3 or TRBV12-4 to TRBJ1-2; possible D gene TRBD1, 6 bases. The CDR3 contains 16 residues. V lost 5 bases and J lost 8, with 24 bases in between. The CDR3: CASSPGWGTGNRGYTF. In DNA form, the CDR3 reads TGTGCCAGCAGTCCAGGGTGGGGTACAGGGAACCGCGGCTACACCTTC.

The rearrangement uses TRBV5-1 and TRBJ2-6; D is possibly TRBD1 (6 bases). This CDR3 comprises 16 residues. Germline V CDR1 and CDR2: SGHRS, YFSETQ. The V gene lost 1 base and the J gene lost 4 bases, with 12 bases spanning the gap. The CDR3 DNA reads as TGCGCCAGCAGCTTGCCCACAGGGAACGGGGCCAACGTCCTGACTTTC. Its protein is CASSLPTGNGANVLTF.

The chain employs TRBV18 and TRBJ1-2; 11 bases match TRBD1. The CDR3 is 15 amino acids. Trimming cost V 3 bases and J 3 bases; bases outside gene matches: 3. CDR1 is KGHSH, CDR2 LQKENI, per germline. In DNA, the CDR3 is TGTGCCAGCTCACCGGACAGGGGGCAGCACTATGGCTACACCTTC. Residues: CASSPDRGQHYGYTF.

This clone was picked up many times. V and J are TRBV29-1 and TRBJ2-7; no clear D gene. From germline, CDR1 is SQVTM and CDR2 ANQGSEA. This CDR3 is built from 12 residues. Trimming left V 3 bases short and J 5 bases short, with 11 bases between. CDR3 DNA sequence: TGCAGCGTTGACGACGGCCTCGACGAGCAGTACTTC. Its protein product is CSVDDGLDEQYF.

V is TRBV3-1 and J is TRBJ2-2, with D possibly being TRBD1 (6 bases). Germline loops: CDR1 LGHDT, CDR2 YNNKEL (reference sequence). Trimming removed 1 base from V and 4 bases from J, with 10 bases in between. The CDR3 spans 15 residues. For the CDR3, the DNA is TGTGCCAGCAGCCAAGGAGGGGGTTTCACCGGGGAGCTGTTTTTT. Protein sequence: CASSQGGGFTGELFF.

By share, this clone ranks as medium-sized. The chain couples TRBV28 to TRBJ1-3; D may be TRBD1 (6 bases). V shed 5 bases and J shed 2 bases, with 16 bases lying between them. Germline lookup yields CDR1 MDHEN and CDR2 SYDVKM. The CDR3 consists of 16 residues. The CDR3 bases are TGTGCCAGCAGTAGGATAGGGGGGGGTCCTGGAAACACCATATATTTT. This encodes CASSRIGGGPGNTIYF.

For this clone: This could be a read error, since a much larger clone is one nucleotide away. The chain combines TRBV28 with TRBJ1-2, with no clear D. Germline V gene data show CDR1 as MDHEN and CDR2 as SYDVKM. V lost 5 bases to trimming and J lost 4 bases, with 2 bases between them. There are 10 residues in the CDR3. Here the CDR3 DNA reads TGTGCCAGCAGTGGCTATGGCTACACCTTC. Amino acid sequence: CASSGYGYTF.